The 13 T cell receptor beta chains listed next were all sequenced from one sample in a study of shared clonotypes between healthy human individuals. TCRdb's table, derived via immunoSEQ multiplex PCR, lists solely in-frame clones and lacks some. The table shows over a million clones, with 78% occurring only once. Sequenced input: memory CD4+ T cells from PBMCs. Specified subset: CD45RA-negative fraction. The receptors were sampled from a man aged 18 to 35 in good health. Some clones in this sample may be carry-over from other donors' samples.

This chain joins TRBV5-6 and TRBJ2-5, with D possibly TRBD2 on 5 matching bases. V was pared by 2 bases and J by 5 bases, with 10 bases between. Germline CDR1 reads SGHDT; CDR2 reads YYEEEE. The CDR3 sequence is 13 residues long. CDR3 DNA sequence: TGTGCCAGCAGCTTTCGAGGGTTGGAGACCCAGTACTTC. Its translation: CASSFRGLETQYF.

The rearrangement links TRBV18 to TRBJ2-1; no definite D call. The V end lost 3 bases, the J end lost 0 bases, and 9 bases lay between the germline ends. The CDR3 covers 15 residues. The V gene's germline CDR1 is KGHSH and CDR2 LQKENI. The CDR3 is CASSPDVVSYNEQFF. CDR3 sequence (DNA): TGTGCCAGCTCACCTGACGTCGTCTCCTACAATGAGCAGTTCTTC.

Concerning this clone itself: This may be a read error: a much more frequent sequence differs by one nucleotide. V usage is TRBV5-1 and J usage is TRBJ2-2, with D possibly called TRBD1 or TRBD2 (6 bases each). The CDR3 has 16 amino acids. V shed 0 bases and J shed 5 bases, with 14 bases lying between them. Germline V gene data show CDR1 as SGHRS and CDR2 as YFSETQ. This chain's CDR3 is CASSLGGASSTGELFF. In DNA, the CDR3 is TGCGCCAGCAGCTTGGGGGGGGCCTCGTCGACCGGGGAGCTGTTTTTT.

The V gene is TRBV28, the J gene TRBJ2-1; no definite D call. V gave up 1 base and J gave up 7 bases, with 5 bases separating them. Germline assignment: CDR1 MDHEN and CDR2 SYDVKM. The CDR3 is 12 residues long. CDR3 bases: TGTGCCAGCAGTTTATCCGGGAATGAGCAGTTCTTC. This codes for CASSLSGNEQFF.

This clone was seen just once. The rearrangement links TRBV19 to TRBJ2-5, with 12 nucleotides matching TRBD2. The CDR3 extends over 15 amino acids. The V gene's germline CDR1 is LNHDA and CDR2 SQIVND (reference sequence). J lost 5 bases, V lost 3 bases, and 4 bases had no gene match. The CDR3 spells CASSMTSGSYETQYF. Here the CDR3 DNA reads TGTGCCAGTAGTATGACTAGCGGGAGTTACGAGACCCAGTACTTC.

The CDR3 nucleotides are TGTGCCAGCACCAAATGGGACAGGGCCTATGGCTACACCTTC. This codes for CASTKWDRAYGYTF. The chain employs TRBV6-1 and TRBJ1-2; the match to TRBD1 covers 9 bases. CDR3 length: 14 amino acids. Trimming cost V 7 bases and J 4 bases; bases outside gene matches: 7. Germline V gene sequence: CDR1 MNHNS, CDR2 SASEGT.

The chain is built from TRBV30 and TRBJ1-2, with TRBD1 matching 7 bases. This CDR3 spans 15 amino acids. The V gene's germline CDR1 is GTSNPN and CDR2 SVGIG (reference sequence). V lost 4 bases and J lost 7; bases outside the gene matches: 15. CDR3: CAWIRVGRGYSGYTF. CDR3 sequence (DNA): TGTGCCTGGATACGAGTCGGCAGGGGGTACTCTGGCTACACCTTC.

The chain employs TRBV2 and TRBJ2-2, with D unresolved. The CDR3 covers 15 residues. CDR1 and CDR2 (germline): SNHLY, FYNNEI. Trimming pared 10 bases from V and 5 bases from J, leaving 20 bases between. The CDR3: CATSVAPLGTGELFF. CDR3 bases: TGTGCCACCTCTGTGGCCCCCTTGGGTACCGGGGAGCTGTTTTTT.

This clone has at least ten counts. The sample contains more than one DNA sequence encoding this CDR3. V is TRBV30 and J is TRBJ1-5, with unresolved D. CDR1 and CDR2 (germline): GTSNPN, SVGIG (reference sequence). There are 13 residues in the CDR3. V was shortened by 0 bases and J by 5 bases, with 8 bases between the two germline ends. CDR3 residues: CAWSVAGDQPQHF. CDR3 DNA: TGTGCCTGGAGTGTGGCAGGCGATCAGCCCCAGCATTTT.

The J gene is TRBJ2-7, the V gene TRBV6-5; 7 bases match TRBD1. Germline assignment: CDR1 MNHEY and CDR2 SVGAGI. The ends lost 0 bases at V and 4 bases at J; junction bases unmatched: 6. The CDR3 totals 15 residues. CDR3: CASSYSTGVGYEQYF. CDR3 DNA: TGTGCCAGCAGTTACTCTACAGGGGTTGGGTACGAGCAGTACTTC.

The chain is built from TRBV28 and TRBJ1-3, with a weak D call TRBD1 (6 bases). Germline V lookup: CDR1 MDHEN, CDR2 SYDVKM. The V end was cut by 3 bases, the J end by 0 bases, with 12 bases between. The CDR3 sequence is 16 residues long. The CDR3 is CASSFRGTISGNTIYF. The CDR3 coding sequence is TGTGCCAGCAGTTTCCGCGGGACAATCTCTGGAAACACCATATATTTT.

The rearrangement links TRBV6-5 to TRBJ2-1, with a weak D call TRBD2 (6 bases). The V and J ends lost 5 bases and 5 bases respectively, with 16 bases between them. Germline-derived CDR1 and CDR2 are MNHEY and SVGAGI. The CDR3 has 15 amino acids. CDR3 sequence: CASSRERDRNNEQFF. The CDR3 DNA reads TGTGCCAGCAGTCGGGAGAGGGACCGCAACAATGAGCAGTTCTTC.

The chain employs TRBV9 and TRBJ2-3; D is undetermined. V shed 4 bases and J shed 2 bases, with 8 bases lying between them. Germline values: CDR1 SGDLS, CDR2 YYNGEE. The CDR3 has 13 residues. CDR3 amino acids: CASSIRPTDTQYF. The CDR3 region has the DNA TGTGCCAGCAGCATACGACCCACAGATACGCAGTATTTT.